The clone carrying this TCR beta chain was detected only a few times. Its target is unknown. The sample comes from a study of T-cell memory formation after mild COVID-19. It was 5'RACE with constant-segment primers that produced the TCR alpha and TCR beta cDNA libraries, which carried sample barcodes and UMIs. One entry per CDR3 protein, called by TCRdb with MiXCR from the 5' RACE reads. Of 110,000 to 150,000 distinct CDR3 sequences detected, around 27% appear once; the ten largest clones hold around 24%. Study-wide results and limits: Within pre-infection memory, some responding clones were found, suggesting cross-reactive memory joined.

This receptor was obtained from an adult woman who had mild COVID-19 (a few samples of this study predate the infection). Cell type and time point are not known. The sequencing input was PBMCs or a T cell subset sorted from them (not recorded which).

The CDR3 here is CASSPGGGVADTQYF. CDR3 coding DNA: TGTGCCAGCAGCCCGGGAGGCGGGGTCGCAGATACGCAGTATTTT. V is TRBV7-8 and J is TRBJ2-3, with 7 bases fitting TRBD2. The CDR3 is made up of 15 amino acids. CDR1 is SGHVS and CDR2 is FQNEAQ in the germline V gene. V lost 5 bases to trimming and J lost 4 bases; unmatched junction nucleotides: 9.